A selection of T cell receptor beta chains follows, all from one sample in a study of blood T cell repertoires in COVID-19. Only in-frame clones appear in the TCRdb table, and some are missing; sequencing was by immunoSEQ multiplex PCR. The sample yields about 110,000 clones, over 80% seen once. The sample was peripheral blood. The source of these receptors is a woman in her 50s with acute or convalescent COVID-19. CDR3s include the opening cysteine and the closing phenylalanine or tryptophan. D genes are given only for firm matches. Clone size appears in some rows only: once, few, many, or a class for an expanded clone.

. | TRBD1 | TRBJ1-1 | TRBV28 | TGTGCCAGCAGCACACAGGGGAGTAACACTGAAGCTTTCTTT | CASSTQGSNTEAFF
. | TRBD1 | TRBJ2-1 | TRBV24-1 | TGTGCCACCAGCCAAGGACAGGGACCTTACAATGAGCAGTTCTTC | CATSQGQGPYNEQFF
. | . | TRBJ2-7 | TRBV30 | TGTGCCTGGAGTTCCGGCGAGCAGTACTTC | CAWSSGEQYF
. | . | TRBJ1-6 | TRBV28 | TGTGCCAGCAGTCCCACGGGGACCTATAATTCACCCCTCCACTTT | CASSPTGTYNSPLHF
few | TRBD2 | TRBJ2-3 | TRBV27 | TGTGCCAGCAGGACTAGCGGGAGACCAGATACGCAGTATTTT | CASRTSGRPDTQYF
. | . | TRBJ2-7 | TRBV6-5 | TGTGCCAGCAGCAACAGGGCCGGCTACGAGCAGTACTTC | CASSNRAGYEQYF
. | . | TRBJ1-4 | TRBV4-1 | TGCGCCAGCAGCCACGCGGGACGTCCGGGGAGGGAAAAACTGTTTTTT | CASSHAGRPGREKLFF
. | TRBD2 | TRBJ2-1 | TRBV9 | TGTGCCAGCAGCGTAGGACTAGCAGGCTACAATGAGCAGTTCTTC | CASSVGLAGYNEQFF
once | . | TRBJ2-1 | TRBV11-1 | TGTGCCAGCAGCGAACCTCTAGACAATGAGCAGTTCTTC | CASSEPLDNEQFF
. | . | TRBJ1-2 | TRBV5-6 | TGTGCCAGCAGCTTTTCACAGGTTTTGGAGTATGGCTACACCTTC | CASSFSQVLEYGYTF
. | TRBD1 | TRBJ1-4 | TRBV25-1 | TGTGCCAGCAGTTGGACAGGGCTTAATGAAAAACTGTTTTTT | CASSWTGLNEKLFF
. | TRBD2 | TRBJ2-1 | TRBV3-1/TRBV3-2 | TGTGCCAGCAGCTTATCTCAGGTGGCGGGGGGGATTGAGCAGTTCTTC | CASSLSQVAGGIEQFF
. | . | TRBJ2-7 | TRBV24-1 | TGTGCCACCAGTGATCGGGGGGCAGTATACGAGCAGTACTTC | CATSDRGAVYEQYF
. | . | TRBJ2-2 | TRBV3-1/TRBV3-2 | TGTGCCAGCAGCCAAGAATATTCACAGGGTCGTTCCGGGGAGCTGTTTTTT | CASSQEYSQGRSGELFF
once | . | TRBJ2-1 | TRBV6-5 | TGTGCCAGCAGTTTTGGACAGATAAACAATGAGCAGTTCTTC | CASSFGQINNEQFF
. | TRBD1 | TRBJ1-2 | TRBV6-5 | TGTGCCAGCAGCGACAGGGTTGGAGGCTACACCTTC | CASSDRVGGYTF
. | . | TRBJ2-7 | TRBV30 | TGTGCCTGGCAATCGGGACTCCCCTACGAGCAGTACTTC | CAWQSGLPYEQYF
. | . | TRBJ1-4 | TRBV3-1/TRBV3-2 | TGTGCCAGCAGCCTATTAGTTAATGAAAAACTGTTTTTT | CASSLLVNEKLFF
. | . | TRBJ1-2 | TRBV19 | TGTGCCAGTAGTACTCCTCTAGGCAGCGCACGTATGGGCTACACCTTC | CASSTPLGSARMGYTF
. | TRBD2 | TRBJ2-5 | TRBV10-2 | TGCGCCAGCAGTGAGTCCTTGGGACTAGCGGGAGGGCCAGGAGAGACCCAGTACTTC | CASSESLGLAGGPGETQYF
. | . | TRBJ1-3 | TRBV23-1 | TGCGCCAGCGCAGTCAGGGGCATTGGAAACACCATATATTTT | CASAVRGIGNTIYF
once | . | TRBJ1-2 | TRBV19 | TGTGCCACCCTTGCGGGGGACTATGGCTACACCTTC | CATLAGDYGYTF
once | TRBD1 | TRBJ1-5 | TRBV28 | TGTGCCAGCAGTTTTGGGACAGGGATTAGGCAGCCCCAGCATTTT | CASSFGTGIRQPQHF
medium-sized | TRBD1 | TRBJ2-7 | TRBV7-9 | TGTGCCAGCAGCTGGGACAGGCGTTCCTACGAGCAGTACTTC | CASSWDRRSYEQYF
. | . | TRBJ1-6 | TRBV4-1 | TGCGCCAGCAGCCAAGAGGGGAGCGGGGCCCGTAATTCACCCCTCCACTTT | CASSQEGSGARNSPLHF
. | . | TRBJ1-2 | TRBV7-8 | TGTGCCAGCAGCTCAGGGATTAACTATGGCTACACCTTC | CASSSGINYGYTF
. | TRBD1 | TRBJ1-1 | TRBV19 | TGTGCCAGTAGTATCGGGGACAGGGTTACTGCTTTCTTT | CASSIGDRVTAFF
. | . | TRBJ1-5 | TRBV28 | TGTGCCAGCGACAGCTATAGCAATCAGCCCCAGCATTTT | CASDSYSNQPQHF
. | . | TRBJ2-4 | TRBV2 | TGTGCCAGCAGTGTTTTCACAGGTGGGGACATTCAGTACTTC | CASSVFTGGDIQYF